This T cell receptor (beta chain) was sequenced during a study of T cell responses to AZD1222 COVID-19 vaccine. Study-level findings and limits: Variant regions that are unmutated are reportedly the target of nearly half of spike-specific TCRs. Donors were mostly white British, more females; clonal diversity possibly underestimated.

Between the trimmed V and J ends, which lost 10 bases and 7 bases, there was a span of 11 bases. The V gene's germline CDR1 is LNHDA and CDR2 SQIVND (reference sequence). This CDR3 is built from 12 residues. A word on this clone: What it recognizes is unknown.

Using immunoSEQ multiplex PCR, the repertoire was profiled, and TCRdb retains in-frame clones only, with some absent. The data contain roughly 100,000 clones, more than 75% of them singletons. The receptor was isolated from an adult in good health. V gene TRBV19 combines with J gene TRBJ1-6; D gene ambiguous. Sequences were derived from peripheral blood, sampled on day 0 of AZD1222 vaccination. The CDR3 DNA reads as TGTGCCACTAGGCAGTTGAATTCACCCCTCCACTTT. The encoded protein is CATRQLNSPLHF.